The clone carrying this T cell receptor beta chain has only a few counts. Each CDR3 protein gets one entry after TCRdb re-called the RT-PCR reads with MiXCR. The sample yields approximately 430,000 distinct CDR3 sequences, roughly 17% seen once. This record comes from a study of patients and donors after allogeneic stem cell transplantation. Germline values: CDR1 SGHRS, CDR2 YFSETQ. The CDR3 is 15 amino acids. Trimming shortened V by 3 bases and J by 1 base, and 11 bases separated the two germline ends. The sequence was collected from a human donor who was either an allogeneic HSCT recipient or a stem cell or donor lymphocyte infusion donor (not recorded which). It is not recorded whose cells these are; they may come from a transplant donor. The V call is TRBV5-1, the J call TRBJ2-1, with D tentatively TRBD2 (5 bases). Sequenced material: blood, either unsorted or a sorted T cell fraction (not recorded which). The CDR3 DNA follows: TGCGCCAGCAGCTCCCCAAGCGGATCCTACAATGAGCAGTTCTTC. Translated, it gives CASSSPSGSYNEQFF.